This T cell receptor (beta chain) emerged from a study of response to subunit inactivated influenza vaccine (dated by TCRdb to 2016 to 2019). About the study as a whole: Deep quantitative T cell receptor repertoire profiling was used in the study to track responses to a trivalent subunit inactivated influenza vaccine.

Counted from cysteine to phenylalanine, this CDR3 has 17 amino acids. Of the read, only the CDR3 DNA is kept; its 51 bases are in frame from base 1. CDR1 and CDR2, per the germline V gene (reference sequence), are DFQATT and SNEGSKA. Comments on this clonotype: Its cognate antigen has yet to be identified. A much larger clone lies one base from this, so it may be a read error.

To prepare the library, RT-PCR was applied. The instrument given in TCRdb is Illumina HiSeq 2500. TCRdb's own reprocessing of the public reads used fastp at Q25 and MiXCR and kept productive beta chains. Each CDR3 protein gets just one entry, which takes the most common genes and DNA from the rows behind it. The sample has hundreds of thousands of distinct CDR3 sequences on record, approximately 12% of them singletons. Approximately 10% of the sample goes to the ten largest clones. What the work shows at the level of the full study, not this receptor alone: The authors proposed that each seasonal influenza vaccination may bring in only a limited number of new T cells.

The chain joins TRBV20-1 to TRBJ2-5; too little of a D gene remains to name it. The sample in question was PBMCs from blood, obtained on the day of vaccination. The sequence came from a man between 50 and 59 years old who received an inactivated influenza vaccine. Donor details come from another sample of the same person, matched by shared clones. The CDR3: CCARSPAHFEEQETQYF. The DNA sequence is as follows: TGCTGTGCTAGATCCCCGGCCCACTTTGAGGAGCAAGAGACCCAGTACTTC.